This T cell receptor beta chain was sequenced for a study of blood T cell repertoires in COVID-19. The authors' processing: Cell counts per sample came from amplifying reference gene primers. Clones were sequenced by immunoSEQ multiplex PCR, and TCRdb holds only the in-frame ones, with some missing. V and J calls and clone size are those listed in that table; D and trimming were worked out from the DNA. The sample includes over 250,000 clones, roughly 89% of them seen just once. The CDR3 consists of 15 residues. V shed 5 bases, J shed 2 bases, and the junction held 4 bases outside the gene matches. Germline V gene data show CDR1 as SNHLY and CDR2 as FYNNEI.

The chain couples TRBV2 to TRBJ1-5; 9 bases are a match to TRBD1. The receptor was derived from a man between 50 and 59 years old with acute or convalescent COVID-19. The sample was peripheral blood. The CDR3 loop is CASSPRTGGNQPQHF. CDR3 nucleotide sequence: TGTGCCAGCAGTCCCCGGACAGGGGGCAATCAGCCCCAGCATTTT.